A single sample gave rise to the 4 T cell receptor beta chains below, sequenced in a study of blood T cell repertoires in COVID-19. TCRdb keeps only in-frame clones here, not all; method: immunoSEQ multiplex PCR. The data hold roughly 250,000 clones, with around 90% observed a single time. Sequencing was done on a sample of peripheral blood. The receptors were gathered from a woman in her 40s who had recovered from COVID-19.

This sequence joins TRBV29-1 and TRBJ1-1; no definite D call. Trimming removed 6 bases from V and 6 bases from J, with 17 bases in between. The CDR3 extends over 13 amino acids. The germline V gene has CDR1 SQVTM and CDR2 ANQGSEA. The CDR3 DNA follows: TGCAGCGTCCGACCCGGGCGGGCTGCTGAAGCTTTCTTT. Translation: CSVRPGRAAEAFF.

There are a few counts of this clone. The chain couples TRBV7-2 to TRBJ2-7; possibly TRBD2 for D (6 bases). The CDR3 covers 13 residues. V lost 0 bases and J 3 bases, leaving 6 bases between the germline ends. Germline lookup yields CDR1 SGHTA and CDR2 FQGNSA. The chain's CDR3 is CASSLARDYEQYF. CDR3 sequence (DNA): TGTGCCAGCAGCTTAGCGCGGGACTACGAGCAGTACTTC.

V usage is TRBV5-1 and J usage is TRBJ2-3; D ambiguous. The CDR3 is 13 residues long. CDR1 and CDR2 from the germline V gene are SGHRS and YFSETQ. Between the trimmed V and J ends, which lost 3 bases and 0 bases, there was a span of 5 bases. CDR3 sequence reads: CASSYWSTDTQYF. The CDR3 nucleotides read TGCGCCAGCAGCTACTGGAGCACAGATACGCAGTATTTT.

This clone was counted a few times. The CDR3 DNA reads TGTGCCAGCAGCGAGGGTAACTATGGCTACACCTTC. Its translation is CASSEGNYGYTF. The genes are TRBV7-9 and TRBJ1-2, with D uncertain. The CDR3 has 12 residues. CDR1 and CDR2 (germline): SEHNR, FQNEAQ (reference sequence). V gave up 5 bases and J gave up 1 base, with 5 bases separating them. Full variable domain (outside the CDR3, taken from reference TRBV7-9 and TRBJ1-2): DTGVSQNPRHKITKRGQNVTFRCDPISEHNRLYWYRQTLGQGPEFLTYFQNEAQLEKSRLLSDRFSAERPKGSFSTLEIQRTEQGDSAMYLCASSEGNYGYTFGSGTRLTVV.